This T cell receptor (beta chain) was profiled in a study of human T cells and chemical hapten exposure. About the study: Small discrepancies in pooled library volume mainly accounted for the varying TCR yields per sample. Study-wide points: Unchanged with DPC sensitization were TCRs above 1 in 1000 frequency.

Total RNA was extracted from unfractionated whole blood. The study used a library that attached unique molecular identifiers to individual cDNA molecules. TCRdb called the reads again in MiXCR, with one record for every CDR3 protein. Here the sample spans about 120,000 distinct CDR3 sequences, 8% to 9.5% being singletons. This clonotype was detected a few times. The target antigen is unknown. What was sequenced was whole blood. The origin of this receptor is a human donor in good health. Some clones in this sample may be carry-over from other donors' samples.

CDR3 loop: CASGGNEQFF. The CDR3 coding sequence is TGTGCCAGCGGGGGCAATGAGCAGTTCTTC. The rearrangement links TRBV6-2 or TRBV6-3 to TRBJ2-1, with D perhaps assigned TRBD1 or TRBD2 (5 bases each). V lost 8 bases, J lost 6 bases, and 5 bases lay in between. CDR3 size: 10 residues. Germline CDR1 reads MNHEY; CDR2 reads SVGEGT.